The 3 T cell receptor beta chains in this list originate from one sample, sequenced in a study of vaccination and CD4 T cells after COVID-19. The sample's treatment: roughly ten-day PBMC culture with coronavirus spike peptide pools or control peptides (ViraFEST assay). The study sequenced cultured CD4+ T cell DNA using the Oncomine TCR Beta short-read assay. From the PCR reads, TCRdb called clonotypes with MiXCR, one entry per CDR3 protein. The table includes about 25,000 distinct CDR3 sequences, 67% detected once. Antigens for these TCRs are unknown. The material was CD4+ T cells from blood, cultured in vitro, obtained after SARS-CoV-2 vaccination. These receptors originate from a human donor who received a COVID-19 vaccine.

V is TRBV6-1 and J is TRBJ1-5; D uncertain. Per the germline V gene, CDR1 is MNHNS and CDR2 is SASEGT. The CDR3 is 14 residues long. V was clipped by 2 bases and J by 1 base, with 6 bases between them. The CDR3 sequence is CASSESLSNQPQHF. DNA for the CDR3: TGTGCCAGCAGTGAATCTTTGAGCAATCAGCCCCAGCATTTT.

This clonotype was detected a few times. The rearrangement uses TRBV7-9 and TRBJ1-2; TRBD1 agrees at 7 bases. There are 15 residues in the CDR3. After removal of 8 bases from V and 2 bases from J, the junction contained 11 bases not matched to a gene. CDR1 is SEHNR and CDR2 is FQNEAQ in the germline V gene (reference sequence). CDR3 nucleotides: TGTGCCAGCTCACCCTGGACAGGAGAGAACTATGGCTACACCTTC. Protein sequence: CASSPWTGENYGYTF.

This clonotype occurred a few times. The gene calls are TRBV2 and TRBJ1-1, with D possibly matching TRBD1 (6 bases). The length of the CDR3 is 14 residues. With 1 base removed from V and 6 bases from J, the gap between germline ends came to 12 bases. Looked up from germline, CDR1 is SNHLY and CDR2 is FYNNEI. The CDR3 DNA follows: TGTGCCAGCAGTGAAGGAACAGGGTTCGCTGAAGCTTTCTTT. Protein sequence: CASSEGTGFAEAFF.